The clone carrying this T cell receptor beta chain was picked up many times. The antigen is unknown. This CDR3 comprises 14 residues. V was trimmed by 4 bases and J by 1 base, leaving 9 bases between them. CDR1 and CDR2 from the germline V gene are SGHRS and YFSETQ. These data belong to a study of CD8 T cells in ankylosing spondylitis. General study findings and limits: The authors reported significant enrichment of disease-linked clones in matched ankylosing spondylitis synovial fluid. Within ankylosing spondylitis blood, a TCR beta motif made up of eight or nine highly homologous variants appeared to be characteristic.

Each TCR beta library was made by quantitative 5'-RACE that incorporated molecular barcodes. TCRdb re-called the 5' RACE reads with MiXCR, one entry per CDR3 protein. The profile shows approximately 250,000 distinct CDR3 sequences, about 10% of them singletons. V usage is TRBV5-1 and J usage is TRBJ2-1; D gene unclear. The sequenced sample was blood, either unsorted or a sorted T cell fraction (not recorded which). This TCR derives from a male donor with ankylosing spondylitis or in good health (not recorded which). CDR3 residues: CASSRSNSYNEQFF. CDR3 nucleotides: TGCGCCAGCAGCCGAAGTAATTCCTACAATGAGCAGTTCTTC.